The T cell receptor beta chain under discussion was sequenced for a study of T cell responses to AZD1222 COVID-19 vaccine. Second-dose schedules of about 4 or about 12 weeks were combined. Repertoires were generated with immunoSEQ multiplex PCR, while TCRdb's copy carries only in-frame clones and drops some. The table lists about 110,000 clones, 80% to 95% of them singletons. General study findings and limits: Donors, mostly white British, included more females; clonal diversity was possibly underestimated. Across spike, vaccine-associated CD4 TCRs were found, dominant at 160-218 and 743-854.

The length of the CDR3 is 14 residues. V was shortened by 3 bases and J by 5 bases, with 14 bases between the two germline ends. The germline gives CDR1 KGHSH, CDR2 LQKENI. Notes on this clone: Its target is unknown.

The specimen was peripheral blood, collected 28 days after the second AZD1222 dose. This clonotype originated in an adult who received the AZD1222 COVID-19 vaccine. The J gene is TRBJ2-7, the V gene TRBV18; D is possibly TRBD1 (5 bases). DNA of the CDR3: TGTGCCAGCTCACCTGGGGCCAGTCGCAACGAGCAGTACTTC. The encoded protein is CASSPGASRNEQYF.